The 15 T cell receptor beta chains below come from one sample, sequenced in a study of blood T cell repertoires in COVID-19. Profiling relied on immunoSEQ multiplex PCR, and the TCRdb table lists in-frame clones only, not all of them. The data contain 120,000 or so clones, around four fifths of them singletons. Sample: peripheral blood. The receptors shown here come from a human donor in a cohort sampled during active COVID-19.

CDR3 residues: CASSSPRGGQPQHF. The DNA of the CDR3 is TGTGCCAGCAGTTCCCCCAGGGGCGGTCAGCCCCAGCATTTT. The rearrangement links TRBV28 to TRBJ1-5; a possible D gene is TRBD1 (6 bases). Germline values: CDR1 MDHEN, CDR2 SYDVKM. The CDR3 runs to 14 residues. With 4 bases removed from V and 6 bases from J, the gap between germline ends came to 13 bases.

The J gene is TRBJ1-4, the V gene TRBV5-1; D not certain. This CDR3 is built from 15 residues. Germline V gives CDR1 SGHRS, CDR2 YFSETQ. Trimming shortened V by 3 bases and J by 8 bases, and 17 bases separated the two germline ends. CDR3 region: CASSSMETTQEKLFF. CDR3 DNA: TGCGCCAGCAGCTCCATGGAGACTACCCAGGAAAAACTGTTTTTT.

This rearrangement joins TRBV28 to TRBJ1-3, with D possibly TRBD1 on 5 matching bases. Germline V gives CDR1 MDHEN, CDR2 SYDVKM. The V gene lost 2 bases and the J gene lost 7 bases, with 12 bases spanning the gap. The length of the CDR3 is 14 residues. CDR3 sequence: CASSLNGAWNTIYF. In DNA form, the CDR3 reads TGTGCCAGCAGTTTAAATGGGGCTTGGAACACCATATATTTT.

The chain links TRBV11-1 to TRBJ1-1; TRBD1 matches at 7 bases. The germline gives CDR1 SGHAT, CDR2 FQDESV (reference sequence). The CDR3 contains 15 residues. After removal of 5 bases from V and 5 bases from J, the junction contained 11 bases not matched to a gene. The CDR3 protein is CASSARQGRETEAFF. The DNA of the CDR3 is TGTGCCAGCAGCGCCCGACAGGGACGAGAGACTGAAGCTTTCTTT. Full variable domain (remainder filled in from reference TRBV11-1 and TRBJ1-1): EAEVAQSPRYKITEKSQAVAFWCDPISGHATLYWYRQILGQGPELLVQFQDESVVDDSQLPKDRFSAERLKGVDSTLKIQPAELGDSAMYLCASSARQGRETEAFFGQGTRLTVV.

Written as DNA, the CDR3 is TGTGCCAGCTCGCAGGGACAGGGAATGATTCGAGCTTTCTTT. Encoded protein: CASSQGQGMIRAFF. The genes are TRBV18 and TRBJ1-1; 9 bases agree with TRBD1. The germline V gene has CDR1 KGHSH and CDR2 LQKENI. V shed 6 bases, J shed 10 bases, and the junction held 12 bases outside the gene matches. The CDR3 spans 14 residues.

DNA of the CDR3: TGTGCCACGGGACAGGGGTTCACTGAAGCTTTCTTT. Amino acid sequence: CATGQGFTEAFF. V is TRBV28 and J is TRBJ1-1; 10 nucleotides match TRBD1. The germline V gene encodes CDR1 MDHEN and CDR2 SYDVKM. The trim removed 10 bases at V and 4 bases at J, leaving 3 bases unmatched. This CDR3 comprises 12 residues.

The chain employs TRBV2 and TRBJ2-1; D may be TRBD1 (5 bases). Deletions cut 4 bases from V and 5 bases from J, with 9 bases between. Germline V gene sequence: CDR1 SNHLY, CDR2 FYNNEI. This CDR3 contains 13 residues. This chain's CDR3 is CASSVARDNEQFF. The CDR3 DNA is TGTGCCAGCAGTGTTGCCAGGGACAATGAGCAGTTCTTC.

V gene TRBV5-1 combines with J gene TRBJ1-1; D may be TRBD1 (5 bases). The CDR3 is made up of 18 amino acids. The germline CDR1 and CDR2 sequences are SGHRS and YFSETQ. Trimming pared 1 base from V and 0 bases from J, leaving 19 bases between. CDR3 DNA: TGCGCCAGCAGCTTGAGGCAGGCAGGGTCATCCATGAACACTGAAGCTTTCTTT. It specifies CASSLRQAGSSMNTEAFF.

This chain joins TRBV7-2 and TRBJ1-3; the match to TRBD1 covers 9 bases. The germline CDR1 and CDR2 sequences are SGHTA and FQGNSA. CDR3 length equals 15 residues. Trimming removed 3 bases from V and 7 bases from J; junction bases left unmatched: 7. The CDR3 sequence is CASSLTGGTRNTIYF. CDR3 in DNA: TGTGCCAGCAGCTTGACAGGGGGGACAAGGAACACCATATATTTT.

The gene calls are TRBV5-6 and TRBJ1-1; D gene unclear. The germline gives CDR1 SGHDT, CDR2 YYEEEE. There are 14 residues in the CDR3. Trimming stripped 0 bases from V and 7 bases from J, with 13 bases between. The CDR3 bases are TGTGCCAGCAGCTTGGGGGCCCCGGGGAGTGAAGCTTTCTTT. It is translated as CASSLGAPGSEAFF.

There are many counts of this clone. Here the CDR3 DNA reads TGTGCCAGCAGCGAAGGACAGAGGGCCTACGAGCAGTACTTC. Protein: CASSEGQRAYEQYF. The J gene is TRBJ2-7, the V gene TRBV5-4; a weak D match, TRBD1 (6 bases). Trimming stripped 4 bases from V and 2 bases from J, with 13 bases between. Germline V lookup: CDR1 SGHNT, CDR2 YYREEE (reference sequence). CDR3 length: 14 amino acids.

This clone was detected only a few times. The V gene is TRBV5-1, the J gene TRBJ1-4; 7 bases are shared with TRBD1. This CDR3 contains 16 residues. CDR1 and CDR2 from the germline V gene are SGHRS and YFSETQ. J was trimmed by 0 bases and V by 4 bases; bases with no gene match: 6. The CDR3 DNA reads as TGCGCCAGCAGCAGGACAGGAGGAACAACTAATGAAAAACTGTTTTTT. The encoded protein is CASSRTGGTTNEKLFF.

The CDR3 is CASSLIQGKNEKLFF. DNA for the CDR3: TGCGCCAGCAGCTTGATTCAGGGCAAGAATGAAAAACTGTTTTTT. J is TRBJ1-4 and V is TRBV5-1, with D perhaps matching TRBD1 (5 bases). Germline V gene sequence: CDR1 SGHRS, CDR2 YFSETQ. There are 15 residues in the CDR3. Between the trimmed V and J ends, which lost 1 base and 5 bases, there was a span of 12 bases.

Regarding this clone: The same CDR3 is also encoded by other DNA sequences in this sample. The chain employs TRBV28 and TRBJ1-5; perhaps TRBD1 as D (5 bases). Trimming pared 3 bases from V and 3 bases from J, leaving 6 bases between. This CDR3 has 13 amino acids. Germline lookup yields CDR1 MDHEN and CDR2 SYDVKM. The CDR3 here is CASSLTVNQPQHF. The CDR3 region has the DNA TGTGCCAGCAGTTTGACAGTCAATCAGCCCCAGCATTTT.

The rearrangement uses TRBV28 and TRBJ1-1; D unresolved. Germline V gene lookup returns CDR1 MDHEN and CDR2 SYDVKM. This CDR3 is 17 amino acids long. V lost 0 bases and J lost 1, with 15 bases in between. CDR3 protein: CASSLWDPRAGNTEAFF. The CDR3, as DNA: TGTGCCAGCAGTTTATGGGACCCCCGGGCGGGGAACACTGAAGCTTTCTTT.